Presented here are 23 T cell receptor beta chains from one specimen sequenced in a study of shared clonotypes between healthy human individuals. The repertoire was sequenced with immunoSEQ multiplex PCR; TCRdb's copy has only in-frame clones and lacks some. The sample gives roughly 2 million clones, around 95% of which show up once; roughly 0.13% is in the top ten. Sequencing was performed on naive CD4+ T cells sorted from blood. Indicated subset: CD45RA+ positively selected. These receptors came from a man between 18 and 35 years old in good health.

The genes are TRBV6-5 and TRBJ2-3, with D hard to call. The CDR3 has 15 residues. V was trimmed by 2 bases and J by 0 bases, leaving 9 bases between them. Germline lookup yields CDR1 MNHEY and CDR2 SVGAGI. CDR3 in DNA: TGTGCCAGCAGTTACGGGCCCGGGAGCACAGATACGCAGTATTTT. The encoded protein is CASSYGPGSTDTQYF.

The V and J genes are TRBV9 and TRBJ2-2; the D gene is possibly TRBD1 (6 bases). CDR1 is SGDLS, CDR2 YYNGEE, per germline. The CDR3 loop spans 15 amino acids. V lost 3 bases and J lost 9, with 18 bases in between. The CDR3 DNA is TGTGCCAGCAGCGCCGCAGGGGAATGGCTCCGGGAGCTGTTTTTT. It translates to CASSAAGEWLRELFF.

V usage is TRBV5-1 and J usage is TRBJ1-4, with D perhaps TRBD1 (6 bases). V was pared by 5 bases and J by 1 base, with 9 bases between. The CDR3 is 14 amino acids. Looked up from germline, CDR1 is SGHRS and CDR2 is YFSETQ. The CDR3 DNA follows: TGCGCCAGCAGTGAGGGGGGAACTAATGAAAAACTGTTTTTT. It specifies CASSEGGTNEKLFF. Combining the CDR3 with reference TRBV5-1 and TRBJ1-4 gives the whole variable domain KAGVTQTPRYLIKTRGQQVTLSCSPISGHRSVSWYQQTPGQGLQFLFEYFSETQRNKGNFPGRFSGRQFSNSRSEMNVSTLELGDSALYLCASSEGGTNEKLFFGSGTQLSVL.

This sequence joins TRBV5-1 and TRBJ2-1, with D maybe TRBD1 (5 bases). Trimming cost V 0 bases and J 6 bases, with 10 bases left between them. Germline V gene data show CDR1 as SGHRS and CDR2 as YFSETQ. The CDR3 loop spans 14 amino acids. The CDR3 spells CASSLGGRANEQFF. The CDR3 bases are TGCGCCAGCAGCTTGGGTGGCAGGGCCAATGAGCAGTTCTTC.

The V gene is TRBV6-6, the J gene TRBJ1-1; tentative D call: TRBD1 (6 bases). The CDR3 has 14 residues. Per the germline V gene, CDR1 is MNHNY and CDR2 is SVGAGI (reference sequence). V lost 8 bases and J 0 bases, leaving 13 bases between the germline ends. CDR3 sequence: CASGRGGMNTEAFF. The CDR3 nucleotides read TGTGCCAGCGGGAGGGGGGGAATGAACACTGAAGCTTTCTTT.

The DNA of the CDR3 is TGTGCCAGCAGCCACAGGGGCGGGGAGCAGTACTTC. Protein sequence: CASSHRGGEQYF. The rearrangement uses TRBV25-1 and TRBJ2-7; 7 bases are a match to TRBD1. CDR3 length: 12 residues. V was clipped by 6 bases and J by 7 bases; unmatched bases: 6. Germline CDR1 and CDR2: MGHDK and SYGVNS.

The CDR3 region has the DNA TGTGCCAGCAGTGAACGGGCAGGGAGTCAGCCCCAGCATTTT. This sequence encodes CASSERAGSQPQHF. The V call is TRBV2, the J call TRBJ1-5; D perhaps matches TRBD1 (5 bases). The CDR3 is 14 residues long. Trimming shortened V by 2 bases and J by 6 bases, and 11 bases separated the two germline ends. The germline V gene has CDR1 SNHLY and CDR2 FYNNEI.

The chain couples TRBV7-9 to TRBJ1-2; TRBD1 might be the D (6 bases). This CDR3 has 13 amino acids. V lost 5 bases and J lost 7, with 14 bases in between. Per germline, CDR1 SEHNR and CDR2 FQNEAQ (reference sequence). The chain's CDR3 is CASSREGVSGYTF. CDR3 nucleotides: TGTGCCAGCAGCCGGGAGGGGGTCTCTGGCTACACCTTC.

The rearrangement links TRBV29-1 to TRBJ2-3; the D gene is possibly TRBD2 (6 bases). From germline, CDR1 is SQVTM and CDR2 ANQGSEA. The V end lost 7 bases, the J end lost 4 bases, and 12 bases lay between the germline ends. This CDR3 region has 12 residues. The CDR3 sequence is CSETRGADTQYF. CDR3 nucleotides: TGCAGCGAGACTAGGGGCGCAGATACGCAGTATTTT.

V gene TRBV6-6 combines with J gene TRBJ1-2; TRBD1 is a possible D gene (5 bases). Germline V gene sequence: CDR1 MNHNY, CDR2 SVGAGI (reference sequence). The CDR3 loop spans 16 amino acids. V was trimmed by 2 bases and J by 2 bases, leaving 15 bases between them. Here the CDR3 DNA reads TGTGCCAGCAGTTACGGTTTAGGGGTGGGCAACTATGGCTACACCTTC. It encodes CASSYGLGVGNYGYTF.

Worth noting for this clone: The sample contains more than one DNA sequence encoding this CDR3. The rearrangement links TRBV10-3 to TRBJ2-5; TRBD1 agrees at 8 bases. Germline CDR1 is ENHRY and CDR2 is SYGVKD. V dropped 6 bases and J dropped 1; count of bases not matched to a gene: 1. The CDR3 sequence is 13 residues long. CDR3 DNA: TGTGCCATCAGAACAGGGGGCCAAGAGACCCAGTACTTC. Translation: CAIRTGGQETQYF.

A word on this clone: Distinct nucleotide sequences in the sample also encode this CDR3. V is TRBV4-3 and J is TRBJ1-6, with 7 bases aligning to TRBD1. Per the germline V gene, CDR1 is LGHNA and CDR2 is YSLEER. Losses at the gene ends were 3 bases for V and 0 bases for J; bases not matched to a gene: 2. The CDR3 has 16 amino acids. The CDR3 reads CASSQGQSSYNSPLHF. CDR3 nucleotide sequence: TGCGCCAGCAGCCAGGGACAGAGCTCCTATAATTCACCCCTCCACTTT.

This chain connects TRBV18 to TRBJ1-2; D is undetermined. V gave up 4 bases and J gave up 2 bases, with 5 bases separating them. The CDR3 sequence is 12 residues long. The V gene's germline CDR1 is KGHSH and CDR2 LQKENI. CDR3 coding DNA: TGTGCCAGCTCACAGTCCAACTATGGCTACACCTTC. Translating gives CASSQSNYGYTF.

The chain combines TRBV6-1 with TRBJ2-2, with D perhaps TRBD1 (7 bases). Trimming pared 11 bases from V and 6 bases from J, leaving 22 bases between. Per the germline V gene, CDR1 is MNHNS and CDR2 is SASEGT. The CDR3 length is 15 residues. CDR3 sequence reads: CAALEGQPRPGELFF. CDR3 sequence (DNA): TGTGCCGCTCTGGAGGGACAGCCTCGTCCCGGGGAGCTGTTTTTT.

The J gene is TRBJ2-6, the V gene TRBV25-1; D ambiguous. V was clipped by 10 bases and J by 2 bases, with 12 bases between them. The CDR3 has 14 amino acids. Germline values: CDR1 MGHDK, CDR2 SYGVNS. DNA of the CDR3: TGTGCCACCAACAGTATCCCTGGGGCCAACGTCCTGACTTTC. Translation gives CATNSIPGANVLTF.

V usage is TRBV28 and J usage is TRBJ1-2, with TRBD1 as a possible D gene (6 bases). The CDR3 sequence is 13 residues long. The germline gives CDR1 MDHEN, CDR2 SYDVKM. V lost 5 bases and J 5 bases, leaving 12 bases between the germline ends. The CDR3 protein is CASSGGAAYGYTF. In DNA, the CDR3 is TGTGCCAGCAGTGGGGGGGCGGCTTATGGCTACACCTTC.

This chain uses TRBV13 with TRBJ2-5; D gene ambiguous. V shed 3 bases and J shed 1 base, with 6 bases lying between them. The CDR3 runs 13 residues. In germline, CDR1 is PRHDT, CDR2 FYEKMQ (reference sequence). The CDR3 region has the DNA TGTGCCAGCAGCTTTTACAGCCAAGAGACCCAGTACTTC. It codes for CASSFYSQETQYF.

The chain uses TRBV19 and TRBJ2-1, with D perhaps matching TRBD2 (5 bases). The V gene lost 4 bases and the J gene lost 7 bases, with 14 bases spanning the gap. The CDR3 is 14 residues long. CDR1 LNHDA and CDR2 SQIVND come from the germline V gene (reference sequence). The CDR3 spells CASSKGITSNEQFF. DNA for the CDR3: TGTGCCAGTAGTAAGGGTATTACTAGTAATGAGCAGTTCTTC.

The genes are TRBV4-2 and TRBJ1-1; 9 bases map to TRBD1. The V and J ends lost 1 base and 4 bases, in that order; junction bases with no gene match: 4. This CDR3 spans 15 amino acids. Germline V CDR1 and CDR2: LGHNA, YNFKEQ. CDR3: CASSQAGQGGTEAFF. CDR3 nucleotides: TGTGCCAGCAGCCAAGCGGGACAGGGAGGCACTGAAGCTTTCTTT.

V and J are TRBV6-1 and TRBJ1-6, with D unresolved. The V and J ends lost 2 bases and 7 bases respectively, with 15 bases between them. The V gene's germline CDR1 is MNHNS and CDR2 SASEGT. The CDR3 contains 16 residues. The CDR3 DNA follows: TGTGCCAGCAGTGAATCTTACGCCCCAACGAATTCACCCCTCCACTTT. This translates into CASSESYAPTNSPLHF.

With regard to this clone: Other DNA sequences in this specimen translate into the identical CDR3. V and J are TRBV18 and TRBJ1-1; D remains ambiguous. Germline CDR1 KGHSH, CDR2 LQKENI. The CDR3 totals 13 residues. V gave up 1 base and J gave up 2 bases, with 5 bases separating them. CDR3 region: CASSPLPNTEAFF. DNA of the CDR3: TGTGCCAGCTCACCACTACCTAACACTGAAGCTTTCTTT.

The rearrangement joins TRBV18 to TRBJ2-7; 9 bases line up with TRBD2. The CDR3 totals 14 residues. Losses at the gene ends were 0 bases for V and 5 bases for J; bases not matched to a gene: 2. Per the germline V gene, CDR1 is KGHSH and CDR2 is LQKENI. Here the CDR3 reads CASSPPTSGDEQYF. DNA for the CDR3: TGTGCCAGCTCACCACCGACTAGCGGAGACGAGCAGTACTTC.

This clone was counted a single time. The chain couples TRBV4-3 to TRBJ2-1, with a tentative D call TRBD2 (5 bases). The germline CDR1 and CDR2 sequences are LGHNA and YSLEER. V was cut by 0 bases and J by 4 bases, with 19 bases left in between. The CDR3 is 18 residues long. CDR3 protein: CASSQESAPSYFYNEQFF. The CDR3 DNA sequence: TGCGCCAGCAGCCAAGAAAGCGCGCCTAGCTACTTTTACAATGAGCAGTTCTTC.